Shown below are 17 T cell receptor beta chains from a single sample sequenced in a study of control samples from healthy donors and cancer patients. Generated by immunoSEQ multiplex PCR, the TCRdb table keeps only in-frame clones and is missing some. Altogether about 54,000 clones are present, around 97% being singletons, with the ten largest covering around 2%. Input material: blood. The receptors derive from a woman aged 25 to 39 in good health.

V usage is TRBV4-1 and J usage is TRBJ2-3, with 11 bases that match TRBD2. V shed 4 bases, J shed 1 base, and the junction held 4 bases outside the gene matches. Per the germline V gene, CDR1 is MGHRA and CDR2 is YSYEKL. The CDR3 is 16 amino acids. CDR3 sequence reads: CASSPELAGGTDTQYF. The DNA for the CDR3 is TGCGCCAGCAGCCCCGAACTAGCGGGAGGCACAGATACGCAGTATTTT.

The rearrangement links TRBV13 to TRBJ2-7, with TRBD1 matching 9 bases. This CDR3 is 14 amino acids long. The trim removed 5 bases at V and 1 base at J, leaving 3 bases unmatched. Germline CDR1 is PRHDT and CDR2 is FYEKMQ (reference sequence). Here the CDR3 reads CASSQGQGSYEQYF. In nucleotides, the CDR3 is TGTGCCAGCAGCCAGGGACAGGGTTCCTACGAGCAGTACTTC.

The chain couples TRBV19 to TRBJ1-2; the D gene is possibly TRBD1 (6 bases). This CDR3 contains 15 residues. The germline gives CDR1 LNHDA, CDR2 SQIVND (reference sequence). V lost 0 bases and J lost 4, with 12 bases in between. CDR3 DNA: TGTGCCAGTAGTATAGACACAGGGTTCCTCTATGGCTACACCTTC. As protein: CASSIDTGFLYGYTF.

The chain couples TRBV6-5 to TRBJ2-2; 8 bases are a match to TRBD1. The CDR3 runs to 13 residues. Trimming took 6 bases from V and 5 from J; bases not matched to a gene: 2. CDR1 is MNHEY and CDR2 is SVGAGI in the germline V gene. CDR3 nucleotide sequence: TGTGCCAGCAGGAGACAGGGGACCGGGGAGCTGTTTTTT. Its protein is CASRRQGTGELFF.

By sample share, this clone is medium-sized. The chain joins TRBV20-1 to TRBJ1-1, with 7 positions matching TRBD1. Germline assignment: CDR1 DFQATT and CDR2 SNEGSKA (reference sequence). The CDR3 length is 14 residues. The J segment lost 5 bases and the V segment lost 3 bases, leaving 9 bases of the junction unmatched. The CDR3 nucleotides read TGCAGTGCTAGTACAGGGGAAAGTGGAACTGAAGCTTTCTTT. It specifies CSASTGESGTEAFF.

The chain has TRBV4-1 and TRBJ2-7, with D possibly TRBD2 on 6 matching bases. The CDR3 loop spans 14 amino acids. Looked up from germline, CDR1 is MGHRA and CDR2 is YSYEKL. Trimming removed 1 base from V and 3 bases from J, with 10 bases in between. Written as DNA, the CDR3 is TGCGCCAGCAGCCAAGGGAACGGGGGCTACGAGCAGTACTTC. Translating gives CASSQGNGGYEQYF.

The rearrangement joins TRBV4-1 to TRBJ2-7; D remains ambiguous. The CDR3 extends over 13 amino acids. CDR1 and CDR2 (germline): MGHRA, YSYEKL. V lost 0 bases to trimming and J lost 2 bases, with 5 bases between them. CDR3 DNA sequence: TGCGCCAGCAGCCAAGAGGAGACCTACGAGCAGTACTTC. Translated: CASSQEETYEQYF.

This chain connects TRBV30 to TRBJ1-2, with no clear D. CDR3 length: 13 residues. V was clipped by 0 bases and J by 4 bases, with 9 bases between them. Germline lookup yields CDR1 GTSNPN and CDR2 SVGIG (reference sequence). The CDR3 here is CAWSVQTAYGYTF. The CDR3 DNA is TGTGCCTGGAGTGTACAAACGGCCTATGGCTACACCTTC.

This clone is a singleton in its sample. This sequence joins TRBV4-1 and TRBJ2-2; the D is unclear. CDR3 length: 13 residues. Germline V gene lookup returns CDR1 MGHRA and CDR2 YSYEKL. The V end was cut by 3 bases, the J end by 2 bases, with 4 bases between. The CDR3 coding sequence is TGCGCCAGCAGCCAGACTAACACCGGGGAGCTGTTTTTT. Translating gives CASSQTNTGELFF.

The chain carries TRBV6-1 and TRBJ1-2; TRBD1 might be the D (6 bases). The CDR3 totals 15 residues. In germline, CDR1 is MNHNS, CDR2 SASEGT. The V end lost 3 bases, the J end lost 3 bases, and 14 bases lay between the germline ends. The CDR3 region is CASSEGGGFDYGYTF. Here the CDR3 DNA reads TGTGCCAGCAGTGAGGGAGGGGGTTTCGACTATGGCTACACCTTC.

This clone appeared a single time. The chain recombines TRBV3-1 (or the pseudogene TRBV3-2) with TRBJ2-7; TRBD2 might be the D (6 bases). Trimming cost V 0 bases and J 6 bases, with 18 bases left between them. CDR1 LGHDT and CDR2 YNNKEL come from the germline V gene (reference sequence). The CDR3 is made up of 16 amino acids. The CDR3 DNA sequence: TGTGCCAGCAGCCAAGATGGCGGGAATGAGCTTGGCGAGCAGTACTTC. Its protein product is CASSQDGGNELGEQYF.

V and J are TRBV5-4 and TRBJ1-2; weak D call: TRBD1 (6 bases). Germline values: CDR1 SGHNT, CDR2 YYREEE (reference sequence). The CDR3 is 15 residues long. Trimming pared 0 bases from V and 0 bases from J, leaving 9 bases between. CDR3 sequence: CASSLVGASNYGYTF. The CDR3 DNA is TGTGCCAGCAGCTTGGTGGGGGCCTCTAACTATGGCTACACCTTC. The full variable domain, in which reference TRBV5-4 and TRBJ1-2 provide the parts outside the CDR3, is ETGVTQSPTHLIKTRGQQVTLRCSSQSGHNTVSWYQQALGQGPQFIFQYYREEENGRGNFPPRFSGLQFPNYSSELNVNALELDDSALYLCASSLVGASNYGYTFGSGTRLTVV.

The rearrangement uses TRBV7-8 and TRBJ2-7; 10 positions match TRBD2. CDR3 length: 17 amino acids. Germline V gives CDR1 SGHVS, CDR2 FQNEAQ. Germline trimming cut 1 base from V and 6 bases from J; bases unmatched to any gene: 12. In DNA, the CDR3 is TGTGCCAGCAGCTTAGGAGCGGGAGGGCCCTTAGGTATCGAGCAGTACTTC. It codes for CASSLGAGGPLGIEQYF.

The V gene is TRBV3-1 (or the pseudogene TRBV3-2), the J gene TRBJ2-7; D is possibly TRBD2 (6 bases). This CDR3 is 16 amino acids long. Germline V gene sequence: CDR1 LGHDT, CDR2 YNNKEL (reference sequence). Trimming removed 0 bases from V and 0 bases from J, with 12 bases in between. The CDR3 spells CASSQDQGLGSYEQYF. As DNA, the CDR3 is TGTGCCAGCAGCCAAGATCAGGGACTTGGCTCCTACGAGCAGTACTTC.

The gene calls are TRBV28 and TRBJ2-1; D is uncertain. The V gene's germline CDR1 is MDHEN and CDR2 SYDVKM. The CDR3 is 13 amino acids. V was clipped by 5 bases and J by 7 bases, with 12 bases between them. CDR3 nucleotide sequence: TGTGCCAGCAGTCCCACGGAGTGGAATGAGCAGTTCTTC. This gives the protein CASSPTEWNEQFF.

The chain employs TRBV28 and TRBJ1-1; D unclear. Looked up from germline, CDR1 is MDHEN and CDR2 is SYDVKM. The CDR3 covers 11 residues. CDR3 sequence reads: CVSLRNTEAFF. CDR3 bases: TGTGTATCTTTGAGGAACACTGAAGCTTTCTTT.

The chain employs TRBV7-3 and TRBJ1-5; 8 bases are shared with TRBD1. This CDR3 contains 18 residues. The germline V gene has CDR1 SGHTA and CDR2 FQGTGA. J gave up 6 bases and V 5 bases, and 18 bases lay outside the gene matches. The CDR3 DNA reads as TGTGCCAGCAGCCCGGGGCAGGGGGCGCGGGTAGTTGGTCAGCCCCAGCATTTT. Amino acid sequence: CASSPGQGARVVGQPQHF.